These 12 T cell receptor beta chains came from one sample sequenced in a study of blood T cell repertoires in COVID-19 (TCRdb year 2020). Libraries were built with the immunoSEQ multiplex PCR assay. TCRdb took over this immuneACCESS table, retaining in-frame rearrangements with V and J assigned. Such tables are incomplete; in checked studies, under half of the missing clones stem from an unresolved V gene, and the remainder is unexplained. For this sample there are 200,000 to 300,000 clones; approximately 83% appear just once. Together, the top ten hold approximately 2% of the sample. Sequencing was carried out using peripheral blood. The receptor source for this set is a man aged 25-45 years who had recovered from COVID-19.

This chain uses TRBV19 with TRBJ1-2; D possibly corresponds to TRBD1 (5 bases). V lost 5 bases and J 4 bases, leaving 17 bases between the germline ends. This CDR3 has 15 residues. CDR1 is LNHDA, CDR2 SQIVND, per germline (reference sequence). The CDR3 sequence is CASSDRSRVGYGYTF. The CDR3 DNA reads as TGTGCCAGTAGTGACCGTTCCAGGGTCGGCTATGGCTACACCTTC.

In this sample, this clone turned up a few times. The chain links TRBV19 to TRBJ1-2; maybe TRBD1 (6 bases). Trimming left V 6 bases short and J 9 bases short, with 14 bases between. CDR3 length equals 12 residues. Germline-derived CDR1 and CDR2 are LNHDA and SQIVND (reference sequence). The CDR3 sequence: CASRGTGMSYTF. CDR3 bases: TGTGCCAGTAGAGGAACAGGGATGAGCTACACCTTC.

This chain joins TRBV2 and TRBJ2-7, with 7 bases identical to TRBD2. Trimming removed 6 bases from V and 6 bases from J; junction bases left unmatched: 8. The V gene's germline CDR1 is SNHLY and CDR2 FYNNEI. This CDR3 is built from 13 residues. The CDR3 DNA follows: TGTGCCAGCAGCCGACAGCCGGGGGGCGAGCAGTACGTC. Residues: CASSRQPGGEQYV.

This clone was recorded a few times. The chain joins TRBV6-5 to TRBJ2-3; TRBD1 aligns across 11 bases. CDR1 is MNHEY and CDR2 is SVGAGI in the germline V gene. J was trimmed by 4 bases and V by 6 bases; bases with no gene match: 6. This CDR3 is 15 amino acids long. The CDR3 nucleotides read TGTGCCAGCAGCGAGGGACAGGGGGAGGCAGATACGCAGTATTTT. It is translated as CASSEGQGEADTQYF.

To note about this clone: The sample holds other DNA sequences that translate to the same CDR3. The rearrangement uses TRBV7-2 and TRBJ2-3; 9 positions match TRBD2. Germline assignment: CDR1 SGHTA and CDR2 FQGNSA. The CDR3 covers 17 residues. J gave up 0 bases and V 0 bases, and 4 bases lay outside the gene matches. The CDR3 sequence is CASSLAAGGPSTDTQYF. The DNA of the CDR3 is TGTGCCAGCAGCTTAGCAGCGGGGGGTCCGAGCACAGATACGCAGTATTTT.

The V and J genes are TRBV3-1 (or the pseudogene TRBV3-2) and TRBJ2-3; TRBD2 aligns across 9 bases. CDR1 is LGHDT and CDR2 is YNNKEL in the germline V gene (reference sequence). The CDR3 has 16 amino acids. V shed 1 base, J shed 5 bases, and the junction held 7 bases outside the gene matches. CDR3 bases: TGTGCCAGCAGCCAAGCGTCCTTAGCGGGGGTAGATACGCAGTATTTT. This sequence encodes CASSQASLAGVDTQYF.

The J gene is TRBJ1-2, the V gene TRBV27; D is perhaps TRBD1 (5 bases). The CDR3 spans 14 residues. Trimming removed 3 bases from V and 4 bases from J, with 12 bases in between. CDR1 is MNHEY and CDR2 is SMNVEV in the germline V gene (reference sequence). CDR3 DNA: TGTGCCAGCAGTTTCCGGGGGTCCGGCTATGGCTACACCTTC. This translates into CASSFRGSGYGYTF.

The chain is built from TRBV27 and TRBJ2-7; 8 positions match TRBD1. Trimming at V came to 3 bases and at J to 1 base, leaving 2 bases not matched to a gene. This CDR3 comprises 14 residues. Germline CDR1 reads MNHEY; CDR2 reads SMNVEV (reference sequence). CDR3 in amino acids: CASSFRTGSYEQYF. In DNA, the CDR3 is TGTGCCAGCAGTTTCAGGACAGGGTCCTACGAGCAGTACTTC.

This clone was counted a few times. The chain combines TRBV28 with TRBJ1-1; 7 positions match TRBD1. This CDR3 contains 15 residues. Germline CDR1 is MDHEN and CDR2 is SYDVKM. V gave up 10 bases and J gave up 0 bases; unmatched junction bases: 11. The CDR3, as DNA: TGTGCCACCGACTCGACAGGGAGGATGAACACTGAAGCTTTCTTT. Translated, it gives CATDSTGRMNTEAFF.

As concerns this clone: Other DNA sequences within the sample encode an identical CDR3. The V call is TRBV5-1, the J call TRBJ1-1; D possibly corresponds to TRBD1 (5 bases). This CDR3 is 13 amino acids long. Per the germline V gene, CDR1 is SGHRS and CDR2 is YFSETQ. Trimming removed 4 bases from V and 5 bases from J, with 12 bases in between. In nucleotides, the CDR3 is TGCGCCAGCAGCCTCACAGGTATTACTGAAGCTTTCTTT. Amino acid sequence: CASSLTGITEAFF.

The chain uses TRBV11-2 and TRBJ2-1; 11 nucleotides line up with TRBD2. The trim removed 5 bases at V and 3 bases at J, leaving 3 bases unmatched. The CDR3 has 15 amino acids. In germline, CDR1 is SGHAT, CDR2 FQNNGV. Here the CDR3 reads CASSPGLAGYNEQFF. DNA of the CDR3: TGTGCCAGCAGCCCCGGACTAGCGGGCTACAATGAGCAGTTCTTC.

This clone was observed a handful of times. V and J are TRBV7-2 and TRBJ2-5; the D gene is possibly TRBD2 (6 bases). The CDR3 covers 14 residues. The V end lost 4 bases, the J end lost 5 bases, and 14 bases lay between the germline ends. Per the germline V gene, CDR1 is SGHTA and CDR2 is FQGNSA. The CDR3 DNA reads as TGTGCCAGCAGCTCCCCGGGACTCGGGGAGACCCAGTACTTC. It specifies CASSSPGLGETQYF.